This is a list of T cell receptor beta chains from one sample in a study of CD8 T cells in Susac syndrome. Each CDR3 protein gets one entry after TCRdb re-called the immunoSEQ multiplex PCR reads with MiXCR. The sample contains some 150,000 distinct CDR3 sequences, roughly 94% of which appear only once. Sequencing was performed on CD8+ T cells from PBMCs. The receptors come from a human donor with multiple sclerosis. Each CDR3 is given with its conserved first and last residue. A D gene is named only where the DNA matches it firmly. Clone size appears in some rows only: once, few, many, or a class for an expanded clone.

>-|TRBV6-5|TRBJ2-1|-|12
CASSTPGNEQFF
TGTGCCAGCAGTACCCCAGGCAATGAGCAGTTCTTC
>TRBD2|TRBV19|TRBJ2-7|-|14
CASSFGLAVDEQYF
TGTGCCAGTAGTTTCGGACTAGCGGTGGACGAGCAGTACTTC
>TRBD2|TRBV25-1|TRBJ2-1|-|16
CASSEFERGVYNEQFF
TGTGCCAGCAGTGAATTCGAGCGGGGGGTATACAATGAGCAGTTCTTC
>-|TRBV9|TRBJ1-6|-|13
CASSVGVSTPLHF
TGTGCCAGCAGCGTAGGAGTCTCGACACCCCTCCACTTT
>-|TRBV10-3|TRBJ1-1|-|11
CAISPGTEAFF
TGTGCCATCAGCCCAGGCACTGAAGCTTTCTTT
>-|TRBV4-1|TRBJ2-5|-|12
CASSQVTETQYF
TGCGCCAGCAGCCAAGTCACAGAGACCCAGTACTTC
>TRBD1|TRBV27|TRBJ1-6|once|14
CASSSDRVGSPLHF
TGTGCCAGCAGTTCGGACAGGGTAGGATCACCCCTCCACTTT
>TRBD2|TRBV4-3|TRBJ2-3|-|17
CASSHGSSGGHTDTQYF
TGCGCCAGCAGCCACGGTTCGAGCGGGGGACACACAGATACGCAGTATTTT
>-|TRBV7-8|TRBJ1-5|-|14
CASSPRTDNQPQHF
TGTGCCAGCAGCCCGAGGACAGATAATCAGCCCCAGCATTTT
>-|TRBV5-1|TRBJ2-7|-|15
CASSIPQGSPYEQYF
TGCGCCAGCAGCATACCACAGGGTTCCCCTTACGAGCAGTACTTC
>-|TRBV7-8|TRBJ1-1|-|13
CASSSQGFLEAFF
TGTGCCAGCAGCTCACAGGGTTTCCTTGAAGCTTTCTTT
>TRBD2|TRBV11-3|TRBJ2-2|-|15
CASSLREGWTGELFF
TGTGCCAGCAGCTTGAGGGAGGGTTGGACCGGGGAGCTGTTTTTT
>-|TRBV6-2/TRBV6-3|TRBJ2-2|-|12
CASSYGGGELFF
TGTGCCAGCAGTTACGGGGGCGGGGAGCTGTTTTTT
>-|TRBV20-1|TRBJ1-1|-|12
CSAWEGSTEAFF
TGCAGTGCTTGGGAAGGGAGCACTGAAGCTTTCTTT
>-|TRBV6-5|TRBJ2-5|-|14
CASRRRGLEETQYF
TGTGCCAGCAGGCGCAGGGGTCTTGAGGAGACCCAGTACTTC
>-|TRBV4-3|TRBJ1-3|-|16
CASSQDRAGYGNTIYF
TGCGCCAGCAGCCAAGACCGTGCAGGGTACGGAAACACCATATATTTT
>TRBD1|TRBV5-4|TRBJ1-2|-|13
CASNPGTDYGYTF
TGTGCCAGCAACCCCGGGACAGACTATGGCTACACCTTC
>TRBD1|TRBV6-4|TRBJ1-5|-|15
CASYHRGAGNQPQHF
TGTGCCAGCTACCACAGGGGCGCGGGCAATCAGCCCCAGCATTTT
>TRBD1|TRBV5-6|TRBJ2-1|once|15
CASSLRYRGRNEQFF
TGTGCCAGCAGCTTGCGGTACAGGGGGAGAAATGAGCAGTTCTTC
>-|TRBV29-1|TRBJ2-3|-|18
CSVALVSAQLTRTDTQYF
TGCAGCGTTGCGCTTGTGTCAGCCCAGCTTACACGGACAGATACGCAGTATTTT
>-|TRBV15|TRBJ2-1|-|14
CATSIATIYNEQFF
TGTGCCACCAGCATCGCGACAATTTACAATGAGCAGTTCTTC
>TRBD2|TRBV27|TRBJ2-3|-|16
CASSPSAGESTDTQYF
TGTGCCAGCAGTCCCTCAGCGGGAGAGAGCACAGATACGCAGTATTTT
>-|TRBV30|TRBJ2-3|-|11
CAWSVDRTQYF
TGTGCCTGGAGTGTTGACCGTACGCAGTATTTT
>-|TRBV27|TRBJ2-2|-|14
CASSSGTHTGELFF
TGTGCCAGCAGTTCCGGGACCCACACCGGGGAGCTGTTTTTT
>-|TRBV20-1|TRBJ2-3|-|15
CSARDTAVGTDTQYF
TGCAGTGCTAGAGATACGGCAGTAGGCACAGATACGCAGTATTTT
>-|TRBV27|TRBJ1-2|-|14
CASSLYQGSYGYTF
TGTGCCAGCAGTTTATACCAGGGGAGCTATGGCTACACCTTC
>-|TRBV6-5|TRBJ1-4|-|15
CASSGRTERNEKLFF
TGTGCCAGCAGTGGCCGGACAGAGAGAAATGAAAAACTGTTTTTT
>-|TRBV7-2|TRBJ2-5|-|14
CASSTRASQETQYF
TGTGCCAGCAGTACTAGGGCCAGCCAAGAGACCCAGTACTTC
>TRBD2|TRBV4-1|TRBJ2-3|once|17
CASSQDTAGAVTDTQYF
TGCGCCAGCAGCCAAGATACAGCGGGGGCCGTAACAGATACGCAGTATTTT
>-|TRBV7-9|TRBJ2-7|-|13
CASRSSEGYEQYF
TGTGCCAGCAGGTCCTCAGAGGGATACGAGCAGTACTTC
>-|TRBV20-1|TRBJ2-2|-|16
CSARDRDSVATGELFF
TGCAGTGCTAGAGATCGGGACTCCGTGGCCACCGGGGAGCTGTTTTTT
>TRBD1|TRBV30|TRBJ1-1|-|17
CAWSARGQGVSNTEAFF
TGTGCCTGGAGCGCCCGGGGACAGGGAGTCAGTAACACTGAAGCTTTCTTT
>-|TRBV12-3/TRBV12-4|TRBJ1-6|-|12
CASSLPSFALHF
TGTGCCAGCAGTTTACCCTCTTTCGCCCTCCACTTT
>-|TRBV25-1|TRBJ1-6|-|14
CASSGGPNNSPLHF
TGTGCCAGCAGCGGTGGGCCAAATAATTCACCCCTCCACTTT
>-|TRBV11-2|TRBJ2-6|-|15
CASSLVARGPNVLTF
TGTGCCAGCAGCTTAGTGGCTCGAGGGCCCAACGTCCTGACTTTC
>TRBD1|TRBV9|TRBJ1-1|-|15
CASSRNRGMNTEAFF
TGTGCCAGCAGCCGCAACAGGGGGATGAACACTGAAGCTTTCTTT
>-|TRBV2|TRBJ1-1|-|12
CASRDSRTEAFF
TGTGCCAGCAGGGACAGTCGGACTGAAGCTTTCTTT
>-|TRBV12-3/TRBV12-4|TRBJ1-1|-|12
CASRDTNTEAFF
TGTGCCAGCAGAGACACGAACACTGAAGCTTTCTTT
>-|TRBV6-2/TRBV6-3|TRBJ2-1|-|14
CASSYAVRYNEQFF
TGTGCCAGCAGTTACGCGGTTCGTTACAATGAGCAGTTCTTC
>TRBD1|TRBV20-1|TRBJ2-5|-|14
CSANDRGPGETQYF
TGCAGTGCTAATGACAGGGGGCCTGGTGAGACCCAGTACTTC
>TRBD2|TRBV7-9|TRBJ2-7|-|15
CASRPGGRGSDEQYF
TGTGCCAGCAGACCGGGGGGTAGGGGTAGCGACGAGCAGTACTTC
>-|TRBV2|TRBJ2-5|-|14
CASSEEQLQETQYF
TGTGCCAGCAGTGAAGAACAGCTCCAAGAGACCCAGTACTTC
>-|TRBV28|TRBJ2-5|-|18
CASSFLPLALAGRETQYF
TGTGCCAGCAGTTTTCTACCATTAGCGCTAGCCGGGCGAGAGACCCAGTACTTC
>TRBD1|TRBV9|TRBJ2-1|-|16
CASSVDDRGTYNEQFF
TGTGCCAGCAGCGTAGATGACAGGGGAACCTACAATGAGCAGTTCTTC